Listed below are T cell receptor beta chains from one sample, sequenced in a study of shared clonotypes between healthy human individuals. The protocol was immunoSEQ multiplex PCR, while the TCRdb copy is restricted to in-frame clones and leaves out a portion. The data contain 2,500,000 or so clones, approximately 93% of them singletons. Input material: naive CD4+ T cells from PBMCs. The source is a man in his late teens or twenties in good health. Some clones in this sample may be carry-over from other donors' samples. The CDR3 runs from the conserved cysteine through the conserved F or W. Fields, in order: clone size, D gene, J gene, V gene, CDR3 protein, CDR3 DNA. D genes are given only for firm matches. Part of the rows lack a size; the others show once, few, many or a class for expanded clones.

abundance: NA; d_gene: NA; j_gene: TRBJ2-7; v_gene: TRBV6-5; CDR3aa: CASGDSTYEQYF; CDR3nt: TGTGCCAGCGGAGACAGCACCTACGAGCAGTACTTC
abundance: NA; d_gene: NA; j_gene: TRBJ1-1; v_gene: TRBV4-1; CDR3aa: CASSQRYDGMNTEAFF; CDR3nt: TGCGCCAGCAGCCAAAGATACGACGGGATGAACACTGAAGCTTTCTTT
abundance: NA; d_gene: NA; j_gene: TRBJ2-7; v_gene: TRBV5-3; CDR3aa: CARGKHAPDPYEQYF; CDR3nt: TGTGCCAGAGGGAAGCACGCACCCGACCCCTACGAGCAGTACTTC
abundance: NA; d_gene: NA; j_gene: TRBJ2-1; v_gene: TRBV5-5; CDR3aa: CASSPRGLRGGSYNEQFF; CDR3nt: TGTGCCAGCAGCCCTCGAGGGTTAAGGGGAGGCTCCTACAATGAGCAGTTCTTC
abundance: NA; d_gene: TRBD1; j_gene: TRBJ2-5; v_gene: TRBV5-6; CDR3aa: CASSSTGEGETQYF; CDR3nt: TGTGCCAGCAGCTCGACAGGGGAAGGTGAGACCCAGTACTTC
abundance: NA; d_gene: NA; j_gene: TRBJ2-5; v_gene: TRBV13; CDR3aa: CASSPRRDQETQYF; CDR3nt: TGTGCCAGCAGCCCCCGCCGAGACCAAGAGACCCAGTACTTC
abundance: few; d_gene: NA; j_gene: TRBJ1-1; v_gene: TRBV18; CDR3aa: CASSPRGVTEAFF; CDR3nt: TGTGCCAGCTCACCACGGGGGGTCACTGAAGCTTTCTTT
abundance: NA; d_gene: TRBD1; j_gene: TRBJ2-7; v_gene: TRBV28; CDR3aa: CASSSTWDRDSYEQYF; CDR3nt: TGTGCCAGCAGTTCCACGTGGGACAGGGACTCCTACGAGCAGTACTTC
abundance: NA; d_gene: NA; j_gene: TRBJ2-3; v_gene: TRBV5-1; CDR3aa: CASSLYQANTDTQYF; CDR3nt: TGCGCCAGCAGCTTGTATCAAGCGAACACAGATACGCAGTATTTT
abundance: NA; d_gene: NA; j_gene: TRBJ1-2; v_gene: TRBV4-1; CDR3aa: CASSLAGLANYGYTF; CDR3nt: TGCGCCAGCAGCCTTGCAGGTTTAGCTAACTATGGCTACACCTTC
abundance: once; d_gene: NA; j_gene: TRBJ1-3; v_gene: TRBV28; CDR3aa: CASSQDKGGAGNTIYF; CDR3nt: TGTGCCAGCAGTCAAGATAAGGGAGGCGCTGGAAACACCATATATTTT
abundance: NA; d_gene: NA; j_gene: TRBJ1-5; v_gene: TRBV28; CDR3aa: CASRSGLGNQPQHF; CDR3nt: TGTGCCAGCAGGTCAGGTTTGGGCAATCAGCCCCAGCATTTT
abundance: NA; d_gene: NA; j_gene: TRBJ2-1; v_gene: TRBV9; CDR3aa: CASSAGTSLYEQFF; CDR3nt: TGTGCCAGCAGCGCCGGGACAAGCCTGTATGAGCAGTTCTTC
abundance: once; d_gene: TRBD2; j_gene: TRBJ2-1; v_gene: TRBV28; CDR3aa: CASSLGLAGSWNEQFF; CDR3nt: TGTGCCAGCAGTTTAGGACTAGCGGGCTCGTGGAATGAGCAGTTCTTC
abundance: NA; d_gene: TRBD2; j_gene: TRBJ2-7; v_gene: TRBV5-4; CDR3aa: CASSFRGLGGVEQYF; CDR3nt: TGTGCCAGCAGCTTCCGGGGCCTGGGGGGGGTCGAGCAGTACTTC
abundance: NA; d_gene: TRBD2; j_gene: TRBJ2-7; v_gene: TRBV2; CDR3aa: CASSEGIAGGYEQYF; CDR3nt: TGTGCCAGCAGTGAAGGGATAGCGGGAGGTTACGAGCAGTACTTC
abundance: NA; d_gene: NA; j_gene: TRBJ2-6; v_gene: TRBV19; CDR3aa: CASRDRRPVLTF; CDR3nt: TGTGCCAGTAGAGACCGTAGACCTGTCCTGACTTTC
abundance: once; d_gene: TRBD2; j_gene: TRBJ2-1; v_gene: TRBV2; CDR3aa: CASRYGTSGHGYEQFF; CDR3nt: TGTGCCAGCAGGTACGGGACTAGCGGGCATGGTTATGAGCAGTTCTTC
abundance: NA; d_gene: TRBD2; j_gene: TRBJ2-1; v_gene: TRBV9; CDR3aa: CASSVVGSGPRLREQFF; CDR3nt: TGTGCCAGCAGCGTAGTCGGTAGCGGGCCACGCCTGCGGGAGCAGTTCTTC
abundance: NA; d_gene: TRBD1; j_gene: TRBJ1-2; v_gene: TRBV11-2; CDR3aa: CASSRGQGLTSVYGYTF; CDR3nt: TGTGCCAGCAGCCGGGGACAGGGCTTAACCAGCGTCTATGGCTACACCTTC
abundance: NA; d_gene: TRBD2; j_gene: TRBJ2-1; v_gene: TRBV11-3; CDR3aa: CASSLDPSGPYNEQFF; CDR3nt: TGTGCCAGCAGCTTAGATCCTAGCGGACCTTACAATGAGCAGTTCTTC
abundance: few; d_gene: TRBD1; j_gene: TRBJ1-5; v_gene: TRBV6-5; CDR3aa: CASSRDSRNQPQHF; CDR3nt: TGTGCCAGCAGTCGGGACAGCCGCAATCAGCCCCAGCATTTT
abundance: NA; d_gene: TRBD2; j_gene: TRBJ2-7; v_gene: TRBV4-1; CDR3aa: CASSQVMTSGGYEQYF; CDR3nt: TGCGCCAGCAGCCAAGTTATGACTAGCGGGGGCTACGAGCAGTACTTC
abundance: NA; d_gene: TRBD2; j_gene: TRBJ2-7; v_gene: TRBV6-5; CDR3aa: CASSYNSGRAYEQYF; CDR3nt: TGTGCCAGCAGTTACAATAGCGGGAGGGCCTACGAGCAGTACTTC
abundance: NA; d_gene: NA; j_gene: TRBJ1-1; v_gene: TRBV28; CDR3aa: CASRASRGFSEAFF; CDR3nt: TGTGCCAGCAGAGCTAGCAGGGGTTTTAGTGAAGCTTTCTTT
abundance: NA; d_gene: NA; j_gene: TRBJ2-5; v_gene: TRBV6-6; CDR3aa: CASSPTVETQYF; CDR3nt: TGTGCCAGCAGTCCGACAGTAGAGACCCAGTACTTC
abundance: NA; d_gene: TRBD1; j_gene: TRBJ1-1; v_gene: TRBV5-1; CDR3aa: CASSLPTGGGITEAFF; CDR3nt: TGCGCCAGCAGCTTGCCGACAGGGGGAGGCATCACTGAAGCTTTCTTT
abundance: NA; d_gene: NA; j_gene: TRBJ2-1; v_gene: TRBV7-2; CDR3aa: CASSASGPRGEQFF; CDR3nt: TGTGCCAGCAGCGCCTCCGGGCCGAGAGGGGAGCAGTTCTTC
abundance: NA; d_gene: TRBD1; j_gene: TRBJ1-4; v_gene: TRBV6-1; CDR3aa: CASSPSGQYVVKLFF; CDR3nt: TGTGCCAGCAGTCCCTCGGGACAGTACGTGGTGAAACTGTTTTTT
abundance: NA; d_gene: NA; j_gene: TRBJ2-1; v_gene: TRBV27; CDR3aa: CASPKSSYNEQFF; CDR3nt: TGTGCCAGCCCCAAGAGCTCCTACAATGAGCAGTTCTTC
abundance: NA; d_gene: TRBD2; j_gene: TRBJ2-1; v_gene: TRBV19; CDR3aa: CASSGLAGGKSSYNEQFF; CDR3nt: TGTGCCAGTAGTGGGCTAGCGGGCGGTAAGAGCTCCTACAATGAGCAGTTCTTC
abundance: NA; d_gene: NA; j_gene: TRBJ1-1; v_gene: TRBV6-1; CDR3aa: CASSEGGGTEAFF; CDR3nt: TGTGCCAGCAGTGAAGGAGGGGGCACTGAAGCTTTCTTT
abundance: NA; d_gene: NA; j_gene: TRBJ2-1; v_gene: TRBV29-1; CDR3aa: CSVEGPIQEQFF; CDR3nt: TGCAGCGTTGAAGGACCCATCCAGGAGCAGTTCTTC
abundance: NA; d_gene: NA; j_gene: TRBJ1-1; v_gene: TRBV18; CDR3aa: CASSQSRVWTEAFF; CDR3nt: TGTGCCAGCTCACAATCCAGGGTGTGGACTGAAGCTTTCTTT
abundance: NA; d_gene: NA; j_gene: TRBJ2-2; v_gene: TRBV4-2; CDR3aa: CASSLRDLNTGELFF; CDR3nt: TGTGCCAGCAGCCTTCGGGACTTGAACACCGGGGAGCTGTTTTTT
abundance: NA; d_gene: NA; j_gene: TRBJ2-1; v_gene: TRBV7-3; CDR3aa: CASSLGRASYNEQFF; CDR3nt: TGTGCCAGCAGCCTAGGGCGGGCCTCCTACAATGAGCAGTTCTTC
abundance: NA; d_gene: NA; j_gene: TRBJ2-7; v_gene: TRBV7-3; CDR3aa: CASSLGGPTEQYF; CDR3nt: TGTGCCAGCAGCTTAGGGGGGCCTACCGAGCAGTACTTC
abundance: NA; d_gene: NA; j_gene: TRBJ1-2; v_gene: TRBV27; CDR3aa: CASSLTGPYGYTF; CDR3nt: TGTGCCAGCAGTTTAACAGGCCCCTATGGCTACACCTTC
abundance: once; d_gene: TRBD2; j_gene: TRBJ2-1; v_gene: TRBV2; CDR3aa: CASSERLAGGYNEQFF; CDR3nt: TGTGCCAGCAGTGAAAGGCTAGCGGGAGGGTACAATGAGCAGTTCTTC
abundance: NA; d_gene: NA; j_gene: TRBJ1-5; v_gene: TRBV18; CDR3aa: CASSLMGQGHSNQPQHF; CDR3nt: TGTGCCAGCTCACTGATGGGCCAGGGTCATAGCAATCAGCCCCAGCATTTT